This entry is about one T cell receptor (beta chain). It has no known antigen specificity. V and J are truncated by 2 bases and 4 bases respectively, leaving an intervening sequence of 15 bases. As encoded in the germline V gene, CDR1 is MGHDK while CDR2 is SYGVNS. The CDR3 measures 16 amino acids from cysteine to phenylalanine. The only DNA kept is the CDR3, 48 bases in frame from the first base. Library preparation employed the immunoSEQ multiplex PCR assay. TCRdb's version of the immuneACCESS table is confined to in-frame rearrangements and falls short of the full clone set. An unresolved V gene accounts for under half of the shortfall where checked; the remainder is of unknown origin. The sample table gives 150,000 to 200,000 clones. The ten biggest clones cover approximately 2.2% of the sample. These data belong to a study of control samples from healthy donors and cancer patients (dated by TCRdb to 2020 to 2022).

The sequence was obtained from a woman in her 30s in good health. Sequences were obtained from blood. The rearranged segments are TRBV25-1 and TRBJ2-1; the D gene is possibly TRBD2, with 6 bases matching. The CDR3: CASSEEEGVPYNEQFF. The sequenced DNA is TGTGCCAGCAGTGAAGAGGAGGGCGTACCTTACAATGAGCAGTTCTTC.